This TCR beta chain was identified during a study of Graves' ophthalmopathy and Graves' hyperthyroidism. Study results and limitations: Blood also harbored most expanded thyroid clonotypes above 0.001 frequency.

Germline V gives CDR1 SGHTA, CDR2 FQGNSA. With 4 bases clipped from V and 0 bases from J, the junction kept 2 bases outside the gene matches. The CDR3 contains 16 residues. This clonotype was observed at least ten times. Its specificity is not known. Amplification of TCR beta CDR3 regions used RNA transcripts. First-round RT-PCR used HTBI primers; second-round multiplex PCR followed. MiXCR was run by TCRdb on the multiplex PCR reads, yielding one entry per CDR3 protein. The sample carries some 410,000 distinct CDR3 sequences, approximately 21% recorded once. The chain carries TRBV7-2 and TRBJ2-2, with 10 bases aligning to TRBD2. The TCR was taken from a young woman with stable Graves' hyperthyroidism. The sequencing sample was made of peripheral blood. CDR3 region: CASSYLAGANTGELFF. In DNA form, the CDR3 reads TGTGCCAGCAGCTACCTAGCGGGAGCGAACACCGGGGAGCTGTTTTTT. Looking up the rest from reference TRBV7-2 and TRBJ2-2 gives the full variable domain: GAGVSQSPSNKVTEKGKDVELRCDPISGHTALYWYRQSLGQGLEFLIYFQGNSAPDKSGLPSDRFSAERTGGSVSTLTIQRTQQEDSAVYLCASSYLAGANTGELFFGEGSRLTVL.